This T cell receptor (beta chain) is from a study of T and B cells in COVID-19 patients. Looking at the study overall: Blood was sampled from COVID-19 patients who were either actively infected or recovered. Study-level points and caveats: Few blood samples existed from mildly ill patients during symptoms or early in severe cases. Patients with COVID-19 reportedly showed strongly skewed T cell receptor beta variable and joining gene usage. Clonality of TRB repertoires was high in active COVID-19; recovery brought above-healthy diversity and richness.

TRB rearrangements were amplified by multiplex PCR with BIOMED2 TRB-A/B primers. TCRdb reprocessed the multiplex PCR reads via MiXCR and lists one record per CDR3 protein. The data show about 11,000 distinct CDR3 sequences, 30% to 35% seen once. Each TRB amplification used roughly 230-550 ng of genomic DNA from blood. Relative to its sample, this clonotype is medium-sized. What it binds is unknown. Trimming pared 5 bases from V and 7 bases from J, leaving 12 bases between. The length of the CDR3 is 13 residues. This chain links TRBV12-3 or TRBV12-4 with TRBJ2-1; D perhaps matches TRBD2 (6 bases). This sequence originates from a human donor with active COVID-19. The sample comprised blood. The CDR3 is CASSEGLPNEQFF. DNA of the CDR3: TGTGCCAGCAGTGAGGGACTTCCTAATGAGCAGTTCTTC.